This T cell receptor (beta chain) was identified during a study of blood T cell repertoires in COVID-19 (dated by TCRdb to 2020 to 2021). Broadly, across the study: The collaborator samples originated in the United States, Italy and Spain and spanned the acute and convalescent phases of COVID-19. A freely available public database, intended as a resource for researchers studying the immune response to SARS-CoV-2, is where the repertoires were released. The samples were drawn from the first 160 participants of the ongoing ImmuneRACE study and from some 1,300 subjects provided by 6 global collaborators. Deeply sampled blood TCRbeta repertoires from subjects exposed to, actively infected with, or recovered from COVID-19 were included in the dataset. The sample metadata nearly always contained a de-identified subject ID, COVID-19 status, age in years and sex. The prospective study material was composed of cDNA or gDNA derived from T cells, B-cell-depleted T cells, or PBMCs. Where available, HLA class I and class II types were taken from metadata supplied by the sample provider and were not determined by assay-based typing.

One collaborating source in Seattle enrolled patients during active infection and followed them longitudinally through the course of disease. Collaborating institutions collected whole blood in K2EDTA tubes following their own protocols. For TCRbeta analysis, collaborators shipped samples as frozen whole blood, isolated PBMCs, or DNA extracted from either of those sample types. Counted from cysteine to phenylalanine, this CDR3 has 15 amino acids. Kept here is only the CDR3 DNA, which spans 45 bases and is read in frame from base 1. The germline V gene (reference sequence) provides CDR1 LNHDA and CDR2 SQIVND. From V the trimming removes 4 bases and from J it removes 4 bases, while the gene matches leave 7 bases of the junction unaccounted for. Here is what the overall study found, with its caveats: The quantity of clinical and demographic metadata differed by source and by participant and was supplied without curation.

Comment on this clone: Its specific antigen is unknown. The sample holds no much larger clone one base away, and base qualities are not on file.

TCRbeta CDR3 regions were amplified from genomic DNA by means of the immunoSEQ Assay, a bias-controlled multiplex PCR. Per the original workflow: Nucleated cell counts per sample were estimated from amplification of reference gene primers within the assay. To quantify the absolute abundance of each unique TCRbeta CDR3 rearrangement, sequence reads were collapsed and filtered. For each sample, productive Simpson clonality was calculated as the square root of Simpson's diversity index across productive rearrangements. TCRdb re-hosts the immuneACCESS table, in-frame sequences only. Its copies lack some clones; in the studies checked, an unresolved V gene accounts for under half of them, and the cause for the rest is not known. D and trimming come from the DNA, and the V and J calls and clone size come from that table. For this sample the table gives about 130,000 clones, of which about 89% were detected only once. The leading ten clones occupy less than 4.5% of the sample.

This chain joins TRBV19 to TRBJ2-7, and TRBD1 matches 10 of the central bases. Sequencing input: peripheral blood. The TCR originated in a man in his fifties or sixties with COVID-19, enrolled during active disease. CDR3 loop: CASSKSGTGVYEQYF. The nucleotides read TGTGCCAGTAGTAAATCCGGGACAGGGGTATACGAGCAGTACTTC.